Listed here are 17 T cell receptor beta chains from one sample, sequenced in a study of blood T cell repertoires in COVID-19. This table comes from immunoSEQ multiplex PCR, and its TCRdb copy is limited to in-frame clones, with some not included. The table includes about 270,000 clones, more than 75% detected once. The sample consisted of peripheral blood. The receptors here all came from a man aged 35 to 55 with active or convalescent COVID-19.

The J gene is TRBJ2-3, the V gene TRBV2; D is uncertain. Trimming removed 1 base at V and 2 bases at J, with 13 bases between. CDR1 SNHLY and CDR2 FYNNEI come from the germline V gene. The CDR3 totals 16 residues. CDR3 nucleotide sequence: TGTGCCAGCAGTGAAGTTGGGCGCATTAACACAGATACGCAGTATTTT. The encoded protein is CASSEVGRINTDTQYF.

CDR3 sequence (DNA): TGTGCCTGGAGTAAGGGGACAGGGGGCAAGAATGAGCAGTTCTTC. This sequence encodes CAWSKGTGGKNEQFF. The chain links TRBV30 to TRBJ2-1, with 12 bases fitting TRBD1. Looked up from germline, CDR1 is GTSNPN and CDR2 is SVGIG (reference sequence). V trimming: 2 bases; J trimming: 7 bases; junction bases outside the gene matches: 6. The CDR3 is 15 amino acids.

This clone turned up a few times. The chain joins TRBV9 to TRBJ2-7; 9 nucleotides align to TRBD1. Germline V gene lookup returns CDR1 SGDLS and CDR2 YYNGEE. This CDR3 region has 15 residues. V lost 2 bases and J lost 5; bases outside the gene matches: 8. The CDR3 loop reads CASSVLDRGANEQYF. CDR3 in DNA: TGTGCCAGCAGCGTCCTGGACAGGGGAGCCAACGAGCAGTACTTC.

V and J are TRBV6-5 and TRBJ2-7; D is unresolved. Between the trimmed V and J ends, which lost 8 bases and 1 base, there was a span of 15 bases. The germline V gene has CDR1 MNHEY and CDR2 SVGAGI. The CDR3 covers 14 residues. The CDR3 loop reads CASSSVAGSYEQYF. CDR3 coding DNA: TGTGCCAGCTCCTCAGTCGCAGGTTCCTACGAGCAGTACTTC.

The chain combines TRBV3-1 (or the pseudogene TRBV3-2) with TRBJ2-2; perhaps TRBD1 as D (6 bases). This CDR3 is 18 amino acids long. Germline loops: CDR1 LGHDT, CDR2 YNNKEL (reference sequence). V was shortened by 2 bases and J by 5 bases, with 21 bases between the two germline ends. CDR3 sequence: CASSQFTGRQVPTGELFF. The DNA for the CDR3 is TGTGCCAGCAGCCAATTCACAGGTCGACAGGTGCCTACCGGGGAGCTGTTTTTT.

J is TRBJ2-4 and V is TRBV28; TRBD1 is a possible D gene (6 bases). The length of the CDR3 is 16 residues. V was cut by 5 bases and J by 5 bases, with 19 bases left in between. CDR1 MDHEN and CDR2 SYDVKM come from the germline V gene. The CDR3 loop reads CASSSPAGGGENIQYF. CDR3 bases: TGTGCCAGCAGTAGCCCTGCGGGTGGGGGCGAAAACATTCAGTACTTC.

V usage is TRBV5-5 and J usage is TRBJ2-7; TRBD2 aligns across 7 bases. After removal of 0 bases from V and 2 bases from J, the junction contained 5 bases not matched to a gene. Germline values: CDR1 SGHKS, CDR2 YYEKEE (reference sequence). The length of the CDR3 is 15 residues. CDR3 sequence: CASSLEAGRAYEQYF. The CDR3 DNA reads TGTGCCAGCAGCTTGGAGGCAGGGAGGGCCTACGAGCAGTACTTC.

This clone came up a few times. The gene calls are TRBV1 and TRBJ1-1; TRBD1, the table's D call, was not compared with the DNA. TRBV1 corresponds to a pseudogene. This CDR3 spans 17 amino acids. CDR3 sequence: CTSSQECLQGDRTEAFF. The CDR3 DNA is TGCACCAGCAGCCAAGAATGTTTGCAGGGGGATCGCACTGAAGCTTTCTTT.

The V call is TRBV7-9, the J call TRBJ2-6; D gene unclear. The CDR3 sequence is 16 residues long. The germline CDR1 and CDR2 sequences are SEHNR and FQNEAQ (reference sequence). Deletions cut 6 bases from V and 0 bases from J, with 12 bases between. CDR3 in amino acids: CASRPGNSSGANVLTF. The DNA for the CDR3 is TGTGCCAGCAGGCCAGGTAACTCCTCTGGGGCCAACGTCCTGACTTTC.

In DNA form, the CDR3 reads TGTGCCTGGCGGGGCGGGCGGGAGGGGCGGGAGACCCAGTACTTC. Translating it yields CAWRGGREGRETQYF. The V call is TRBV30, the J call TRBJ2-5; 9 bases map to TRBD2. Trimming cost V 5 bases and J 5 bases; bases outside gene matches: 12. Germline lookup yields CDR1 GTSNPN and CDR2 SVGIG (reference sequence). The CDR3 has 15 residues.

The rearrangement joins TRBV15 to TRBJ2-1; D unresolved. The CDR3 is made up of 15 amino acids. The ends were cut back, 0 bases at V and 0 bases at J, with 6 bases in the middle. Germline CDR1 reads LNHNV; CDR2 reads YYDKDF (reference sequence). The CDR3 sequence is CATSRDSYSYNEQFF. Here the CDR3 DNA reads TGTGCCACCAGCAGAGACAGTTACTCCTACAATGAGCAGTTCTTC. Supplemented by reference TRBV15 and TRBJ2-1, the full variable domain reads DAMVIQNPRYQVTQFGKPVTLSCSQTLNHNVMYWYQQKSSQAPKLLFHYYDKDFNNEADTPDNFQSRRPNTSFCFLDIRSPGLGDTAMYLCATSRDSYSYNEQFFGPGTRLTVL.

This chain connects TRBV5-1 to TRBJ1-3; 8 bases are shared with TRBD1. The V and J ends lost 2 bases and 4 bases, in that order; junction bases with no gene match: 8. This CDR3 contains 16 residues. Germline V CDR1 and CDR2: SGHRS, YFSETQ. The chain's CDR3 is CASSLNDRGGGNTIYF. The CDR3 DNA sequence: TGCGCCAGCAGCTTAAACGACAGGGGTGGAGGAAACACCATATATTTT.

V usage is TRBV21-1 and J usage is TRBJ2-7; the table names TRBD2, a call not compared with the DNA. TRBV21-1 is a pseudogene locus. This CDR3 is 13 amino acids long. The DNA of the CDR3 is TGTGCCAGCAGCGTAACGGTCTCCTACGAGCAGTACTTC. Translating gives CASSVTVSYEQYF.

This chain connects TRBV4-2 to TRBJ2-7; 7 bases fit TRBD2. Germline CDR1 is LGHNA and CDR2 is YNFKEQ. The CDR3 loop spans 18 amino acids. V lost 0 bases and J lost 1; bases outside the gene matches: 12. CDR3 sequence reads: CASSQESSGVHISYEQYF. The CDR3 DNA reads TGTGCCAGCAGCCAAGAATCCAGCGGGGTCCACATTTCCTACGAGCAGTACTTC.

The CDR3 sequence is CSVGAGSQPQHF. In DNA form, the CDR3 reads TGCAGCGTTGGCGCAGGGTCACAGCCCCAGCATTTT. The chain employs TRBV29-1 and TRBJ1-5; D is possibly TRBD1 (5 bases). Per germline, CDR1 SQVTM and CDR2 ANQGSEA. CDR3 length: 12 residues. V was pared by 4 bases and J by 7 bases, with 11 bases between.

The CDR3 DNA follows: TGTGCCAGCAGTGTACGCTCTACGGACAGTTCCCGTTTTAGAGATACGCAGTATTTT. This encodes CASSVRSTDSSRFRDTQYF. J is TRBJ2-3 and V is TRBV6-1; possibly TRBD1 for D (6 bases). The V gene's germline CDR1 is MNHNS and CDR2 SASEGT. There are 19 residues in the CDR3. V was pared by 4 bases and J by 5 bases, with 28 bases between.

This sequence joins TRBV30 and TRBJ2-2; D uncertain. This CDR3 is 13 amino acids long. The V and J ends lost 2 bases and 6 bases respectively, with 10 bases between them. Looked up from germline, CDR1 is GTSNPN and CDR2 is SVGIG (reference sequence). CDR3: CAWSRVFPGELFF. The CDR3 DNA reads TGTGCCTGGAGTCGAGTGTTTCCCGGGGAGCTGTTTTTT.